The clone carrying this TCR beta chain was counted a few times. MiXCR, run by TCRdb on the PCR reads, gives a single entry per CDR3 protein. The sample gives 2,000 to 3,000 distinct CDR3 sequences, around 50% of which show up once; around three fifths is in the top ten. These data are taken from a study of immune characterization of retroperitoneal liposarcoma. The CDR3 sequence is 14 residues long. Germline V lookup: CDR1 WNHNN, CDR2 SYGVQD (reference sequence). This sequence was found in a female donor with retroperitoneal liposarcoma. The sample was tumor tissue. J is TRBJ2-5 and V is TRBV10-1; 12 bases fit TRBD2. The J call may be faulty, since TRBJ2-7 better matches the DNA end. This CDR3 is CATHQTSGRNEQYF. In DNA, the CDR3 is TGCGCCACGCACCAGACTAGCGGGAGAAACGAGCAGTACTTC.